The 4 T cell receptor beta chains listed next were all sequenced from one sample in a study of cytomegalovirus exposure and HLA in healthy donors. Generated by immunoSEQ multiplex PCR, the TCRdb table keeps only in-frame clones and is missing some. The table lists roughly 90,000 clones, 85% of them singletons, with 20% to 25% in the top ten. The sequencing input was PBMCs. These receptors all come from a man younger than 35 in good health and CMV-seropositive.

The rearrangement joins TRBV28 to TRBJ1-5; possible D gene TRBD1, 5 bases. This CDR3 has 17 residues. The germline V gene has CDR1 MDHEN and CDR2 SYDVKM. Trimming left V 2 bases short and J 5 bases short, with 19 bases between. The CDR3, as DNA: TGTGCCAGCAGTTTACACCCCGCGGGGCCCACAGATCAGCCCCAGCATTTT. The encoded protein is CASSLHPAGPTDQPQHF. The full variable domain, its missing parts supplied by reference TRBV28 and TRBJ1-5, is DVKVTQSSRYLVKRTGEKVFLECVQDMDHENMFWYRQDPGLGLRLIYFSYDVKMKEKGDIPEGYSVSREKKERFSLILESASTNQTSMYLCASSLHPAGPTDQPQHFGDGTRLSIL.

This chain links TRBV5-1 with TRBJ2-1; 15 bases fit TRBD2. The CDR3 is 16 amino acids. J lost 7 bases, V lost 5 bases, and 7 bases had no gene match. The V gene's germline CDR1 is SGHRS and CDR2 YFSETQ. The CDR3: CASSRRTSGRGNEQFF. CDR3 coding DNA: TGCGCCAGCAGTCGGCGGACTAGCGGGAGGGGTAATGAGCAGTTCTTC. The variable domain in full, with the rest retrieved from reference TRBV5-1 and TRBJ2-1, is KAGVTQTPRYLIKTRGQQVTLSCSPISGHRSVSWYQQTPGQGLQFLFEYFSETQRNKGNFPGRFSGRQFSNSRSEMNVSTLELGDSALYLCASSRRTSGRGNEQFFGPGTRLTVL.

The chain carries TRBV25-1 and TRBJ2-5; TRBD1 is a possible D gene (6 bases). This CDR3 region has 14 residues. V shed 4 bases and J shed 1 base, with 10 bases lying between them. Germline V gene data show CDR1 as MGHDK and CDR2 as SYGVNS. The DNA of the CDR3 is TGTGCCAGCAGTGCCGACAGGTTCCAAGAGACCCAGTACTTC. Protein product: CASSADRFQETQYF. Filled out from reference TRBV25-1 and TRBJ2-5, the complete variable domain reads EADIYQTPRYLVIGTGKKITLECSQTMGHDKMYWYQQDPGMELHLIHYSYGVNSTEKGDLSSESTVSRIRTEHFPLTLESARPSHTSQYLCASSADRFQETQYFGPGTRLLVL.

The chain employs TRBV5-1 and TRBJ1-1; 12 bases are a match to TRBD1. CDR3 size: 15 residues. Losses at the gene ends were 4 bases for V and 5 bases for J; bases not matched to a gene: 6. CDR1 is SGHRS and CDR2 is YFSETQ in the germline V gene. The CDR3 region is CASSHGTGGKTEAFF. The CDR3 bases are TGCGCCAGCAGCCATGGGACAGGGGGCAAAACTGAAGCTTTCTTT.